This record concerns one T cell receptor (beta chain) sequence. Specified time point: pre-treatment sample, taken before nivolumab and TIL therapy. Looked up from germline, CDR1 is MDHEN and CDR2 is SYDVKM. The V segment lost 2 bases and the J segment 4 bases; nucleotides outside the gene matches: 3. CDR3 size: 14 residues. The immunoSEQ assay was v3. Assay used: immunoSEQ multiplex PCR; TCRdb lists only in-frame clones, some missing. In the table there are approximately 45,000 clones, around 80% of which are singletons. This record belongs to a study of TIL therapy for anti-PD-1-resistant metastatic lung cancer. Across the study: Patients then received nivolumab; progressors got lymphodepletion, TIL and IL-2. Tumors carried a median about 1.5 non-synonymous mutations per megabase.

Sequenced here: blood, sampled at baseline. The clonotype originates from a man aged 70 or older with non-small cell lung cancer. The V gene is TRBV28, the J gene TRBJ1-2; 8 bases line up with TRBD1. The CDR3 is CASSLAGGFYGYTF. For the CDR3, the DNA is TGTGCCAGCAGTTTAGCAGGGGGCTTCTATGGCTACACCTTC.